The 3 T cell receptor beta chains below were found in one sample sequenced in a study of blood T cells in healthy people across ages (dated by TCRdb to 2014 to 2015). The library was prepared using 5' RACE. These reads were obtained on an Illumina HiSeq 2500. A second PCR of roughly 6 to 11 cycles was run with a J-beta primer mix and a sample-barcoded 5' primer. TCRdb reanalyzed the raw reads on its own, using fastp at Q25 for trimming and MiXCR for clone calling, and kept in-frame beta chains. Each record represents a unique CDR3 protein, reported with the most common genes and DNA among its rows. A total of about 1.5 million distinct CDR3 sequences appear in this sample, about 40% of them only once. Of the sample, 7.9% is held by the ten largest clones. What was sequenced was blood. These TCRs come from a woman under 30 in good health.

This clonotype appeared a few times. The chain links TRBV7-3 to TRBJ2-1, with D perhaps TRBD1 (6 bases). The CDR3 sequence is 18 residues long. Germline CDR1 reads SGHTA; CDR2 reads FQGTGA. V shed 3 bases and J shed 0 bases, with 18 bases lying between them. The CDR3 region has the DNA TGTGCCAGCAGCTTTGGTCCACAGGGATCAAGCTCCTACAATGAGCAGTTCTTC. Translation: CASSFGPQGSSSYNEQFF.

This clonotype was counted only a few times. The gene calls are TRBV12-3 or TRBV12-4 and TRBJ2-6; TRBD1 agrees at 10 bases. The CDR3 is made up of 17 amino acids. V shed 6 bases and J 3 bases; nucleotides not matched to a gene: 8. Written as DNA, the CDR3 is TGTGCCAGCAGCCCCGGGACAGGGGATGTTGGGGCCAACGTCCTGACTTTC. Translated, it gives CASSPGTGDVGANVLTF.

The chain recombines TRBV27 with TRBJ1-2; 7 bases agree with TRBD1. Germline CDR1 reads MNHEY; CDR2 reads SMNVEV (reference sequence). The CDR3 loop spans 15 amino acids. The ends lost 5 bases at V and 2 bases at J; junction bases unmatched: 8. CDR3 in DNA: TGTGCCAGCAGTCCCTCGACAGGGCGGAACTATGGCTACACCTTC. Translating it yields CASSPSTGRNYGYTF.